The 12 T cell receptor beta chains reported below all come from one sample, sequenced in a study of blood T cell repertoires in COVID-19. The data were produced by immunoSEQ multiplex PCR, yet TCRdb's version contains in-frame clones alone and is incomplete. The table has 200,000 to 250,000 clones, roughly 94% seen once. The sample consisted of peripheral blood. These receptors came from a man between 25 and 39 years old with acute or convalescent COVID-19.

This clone has a handful of counts. The rearrangement uses TRBV12-3 or TRBV12-4 and TRBJ1-2; TRBD1 might be the D (5 bases). This CDR3 has 11 amino acids. V lost 2 bases and J 10 bases, leaving 8 bases between the germline ends. The CDR3 DNA follows: TGTGCCAGCAGTTTAAGGACAATCTACACCTTC. It is translated as CASSLRTIYTF.

The rearrangement joins TRBV9 to TRBJ2-5; D gene uncertain. The CDR3 sequence is 14 residues long. V dropped 0 bases and J dropped 4 bases, with 10 bases sitting between them. Looked up from germline, CDR1 is SGDLS and CDR2 is YYNGEE. The chain's CDR3 is CASSVGPLGETQYF. The CDR3 bases are TGTGCCAGCAGCGTAGGTCCACTTGGAGAGACCCAGTACTTC.

The chain recombines TRBV30 with TRBJ2-1, with D possibly being TRBD1 or TRBD2 (5 bases each). CDR1 and CDR2 (germline): GTSNPN, SVGIG (reference sequence). Trimming shortened V by 8 bases and J by 4 bases, and 9 bases separated the two germline ends. The CDR3 contains 11 residues. In DNA, the CDR3 is TGTGCCCGGGGCGTGTACAATGAGCAGTTCTTC. Residues: CARGVYNEQFF.

This clone was seen a single time. The chain has TRBV5-1 and TRBJ2-1, with D possibly matching TRBD2 (5 bases). The ends were cut back, 2 bases at V and 0 bases at J, with 21 bases in the middle. Germline assignment: CDR1 SGHRS and CDR2 YFSETQ. This CDR3 contains 19 residues. CDR3 region: CASSLDQPGVISSYNEQFF. In nucleotides, the CDR3 is TGCGCCAGCAGCTTAGATCAACCCGGGGTTATTAGCTCCTACAATGAGCAGTTCTTC.

This clone appeared once. This chain links TRBV9 with TRBJ2-5; D perhaps matches TRBD1 (5 bases). The V gene lost 4 bases and the J gene lost 5 bases, with 18 bases spanning the gap. The CDR3 extends over 15 amino acids. The germline V gene encodes CDR1 SGDLS and CDR2 YYNGEE. CDR3 coding DNA: TGTGCCAGCAGCCCCCACCTGAACAGGCCCGAGACCCAGTACTTC. The encoded protein is CASSPHLNRPETQYF.

The chain's CDR3 is CASSANPPGQGSRGAFF. The DNA for the CDR3 is TGTGCCAGCAGTGCGAACCCCCCGGGACAGGGGTCCCGAGGAGCTTTCTTT. J is TRBJ1-1 and V is TRBV2, with TRBD1 matching 10 bases. Losses at the gene ends were 4 bases for V and 10 bases for J; bases not matched to a gene: 18. The CDR3 consists of 17 residues. Germline values: CDR1 SNHLY, CDR2 FYNNEI.

This clone was found once. The chain combines TRBV30 with TRBJ1-2, with 7 positions matching TRBD1. There are 14 residues in the CDR3. Germline V CDR1 and CDR2: GTSNPN, SVGIG (reference sequence). The ends lost 5 bases at V and 7 bases at J; junction bases unmatched: 13. CDR3 region: CAWGPGQLSLGYTF. CDR3 sequence (DNA): TGTGCCTGGGGACCGGGACAGTTGTCTCTTGGCTACACCTTC.

V and J are TRBV30 and TRBJ2-7; 11 bases are a match to TRBD1. There are 17 residues in the CDR3. J gave up 0 bases and V 0 bases, and 7 bases lay outside the gene matches. Germline values: CDR1 GTSNPN, CDR2 SVGIG (reference sequence). The CDR3 is CAWSVPRGTGGSYEQYF. For the CDR3, the DNA is TGTGCCTGGAGTGTACCGCGGGGGACAGGGGGCTCCTACGAGCAGTACTTC.

This chain uses TRBV6-5 with TRBJ1-1; no clear D. V lost 7 bases, J lost 1 base, and 13 bases lay in between. Per the germline V gene, CDR1 is MNHEY and CDR2 is SVGAGI. CDR3 length equals 14 residues. The CDR3 is CASTRPRGNTEAFF. The CDR3, as DNA: TGTGCCAGCACTAGACCCCGGGGGAACACTGAAGCTTTCTTT.

V usage is TRBV4-1 and J usage is TRBJ1-2; 8 bases match TRBD1. V lost 6 bases and J lost 8; bases outside the gene matches: 14. The CDR3 extends over 15 amino acids. CDR1 is MGHRA, CDR2 YSYEKL, per germline. CDR3: CASRETGARDLGYTF. The CDR3 region has the DNA TGCGCCAGCAGAGAGACAGGGGCGAGGGATTTAGGCTACACCTTC.

The rearrangement links TRBV18 to TRBJ1-5; 7 bases fit TRBD1. Germline-derived CDR1 and CDR2 are KGHSH and LQKENI. The CDR3 spans 16 residues. J was trimmed by 6 bases and V by 4 bases; bases with no gene match: 12. The CDR3 region is CASSHQFRDSRQPQHF. CDR3 DNA sequence: TGTGCCAGCTCACATCAGTTCCGGGACAGCCGTCAGCCCCAGCATTTT.

This rearrangement joins TRBV19 to TRBJ1-5, with D hard to call. The germline V and J ends were trimmed by 3 bases and 1 base, with 19 bases remaining between them. This CDR3 spans 18 amino acids. Germline lookup yields CDR1 LNHDA and CDR2 SQIVND (reference sequence). CDR3 coding DNA: TGTGCCAGTAGTATCGAGGCATGGCGGCCGGGGAGCAATCAGCCCCAGCATTTT. Protein: CASSIEAWRPGSNQPQHF.